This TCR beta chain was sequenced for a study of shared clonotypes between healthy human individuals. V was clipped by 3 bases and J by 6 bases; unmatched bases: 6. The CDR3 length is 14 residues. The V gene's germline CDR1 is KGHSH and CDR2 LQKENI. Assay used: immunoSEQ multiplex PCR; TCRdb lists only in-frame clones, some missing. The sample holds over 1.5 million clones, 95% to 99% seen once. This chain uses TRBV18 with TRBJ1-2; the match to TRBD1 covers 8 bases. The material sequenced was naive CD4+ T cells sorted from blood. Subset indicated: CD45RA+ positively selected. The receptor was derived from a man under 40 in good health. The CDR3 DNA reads TGTGCCAGCTCACCCGGACAGGGAATAGATGGCTACACCTTC. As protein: CASSPGQGIDGYTF.